This T cell receptor (beta chain) was captured in a study of cytomegalovirus exposure and HLA in healthy donors. Whole-study findings and limits: TCR beta chain V- and J-gene trimming was linked, in a later analysis, to a missense variant in DCLRE1C. Apparent HLA restriction characterized most CMV-associated TCR beta chains in a later analysis. For most subjects, TCR beta sequences were reported to predict HLA-A and HLA-B alleles with accuracy. Near-uniform donor sequencing depth was presumed by presence/absence analyses.

Comment on this clone: Its antigen is currently unknown.

CDR3 length: 14 amino acids. The V gene end was trimmed by 6 bases and the J gene end by 6 bases; junction bases not matched to a gene: 5. Germline loops: CDR1 SNHLY, CDR2 FYNNEI. The PCR made use of 60 Vbeta and 13 Jbeta primers. Generated by immunoSEQ multiplex PCR, the TCRdb table keeps only in-frame clones and is missing some. The sample records over 60,000 clones, 65% to 85% being singletons. This chain connects TRBV2 to TRBJ2-1; 10 positions match TRBD2. The source material was PBMCs. The source is a man aged 65 to 79 in good health and CMV-seronegative. In DNA form, the CDR3 reads TGTGCCAGCAGGAAAGTAGCGGGGGGCAATGAGCAGTTCTTC. Its protein is CASRKVAGGNEQFF. The whole variable domain, remainder taken from reference TRBV2 and TRBJ2-1, is EPEVTQTPSHQVTQMGQEVILRCVPISNHLYFYWYRQILGQKVEFLVSFYNNEISEKSEIFDDQFSVERPDGSNFTLKIRSTKLEDSAMYFCASRKVAGGNEQFFGPGTRLTVL.